The next 28 T cell receptor beta chains were all read from a single sample in a study of T cells in Graves' hyperthyroidism and ophthalmopathy. From RNA transcripts, TCR beta CDR3 regions were amplified. Initially, a first-round RT-PCR of the TCR CDR3 employed the HTBI primer set. From the multiplex PCR reads, TCRdb called clonotypes with MiXCR, one entry per CDR3 protein. Of about 560,000 distinct CDR3 sequences in the sample, over 15% were seen once. The sequencing sample was made of blood. These receptors were collected from a woman between 18 and 30 years old with Graves' hyperthyroidism.

This clonotype turned up a few times. The genes are TRBV20-1 and TRBJ1-2; 9 bases agree with TRBD1. Germline CDR1 and CDR2: DFQATT and SNEGSKA (reference sequence). Trimming at V came to 3 bases and at J to 3 bases, leaving 5 bases not matched to a gene. There are 14 residues in the CDR3. The CDR3 nucleotides are TGCAGTGCTAGGAGACAGGGGGTTGACTATGGCTACACCTTC. Translating gives CSARRQGVDYGYTF.

This clonotype was observed a few times. The V gene is TRBV15, the J gene TRBJ2-3; 11 bases are a match to TRBD2. The length of the CDR3 is 17 residues. Germline values: CDR1 LNHNV, CDR2 YYDKDF (reference sequence). Trimming at V came to 5 bases and at J to 4 bases, leaving 11 bases not matched to a gene. This CDR3 is CATSGISGRANPDTQYF. The CDR3 DNA is TGTGCCACCAGCGGGATTAGCGGGAGGGCGAATCCAGATACGCAGTATTTT.

This clonotype came up a few times. The rearrangement joins TRBV12-3 or TRBV12-4 to TRBJ2-2; 9 bases fit TRBD1. Trimming at V came to 5 bases and at J to 3 bases, leaving 10 bases not matched to a gene. This CDR3 is built from 17 residues. The CDR3 protein is CASSPLPGQGYTGELFF. The CDR3 DNA reads as TGTGCCAGCAGTCCACTCCCGGGACAGGGTTACACCGGGGAGCTGTTTTTT.

This clonotype has just a few counts. The chain combines TRBV14 with TRBJ2-1, with 12 bases identical to TRBD2. V was pared by 4 bases and J by 5 bases, with 6 bases of the junction left unmatched. Germline lookup yields CDR1 SGHDN and CDR2 FVKESK. The CDR3 length is 16 residues. In DNA form, the CDR3 reads TGTGCCAGCAGCCCGTTGGCTAGCGGGAGGGACAATGAGCAGTTCTTC. Protein product: CASSPLASGRDNEQFF.

This clonotype was detected many times. The J gene is TRBJ1-2, the V gene TRBV11-2, with D maybe TRBD1 (5 bases). Germline CDR1 reads SGHAT; CDR2 reads FQNNGV. Deletions cut 5 bases from V and 4 bases from J, with 14 bases between. The CDR3 has 14 amino acids. The CDR3 region is CASSPRAGTYGYTF. The CDR3 DNA reads TGTGCCAGCAGCCCCCGGGCAGGGACCTATGGCTACACCTTC. Full variable domain (outside the CDR3, taken from reference TRBV11-2 and TRBJ1-2): EAGVAQSPRYKIIEKRQSVAFWCNPISGHATLYWYQQILGQGPKLLIQFQNNGVVDDSQLPKDRFSAERLKGVDSTLKIQPAKLEDSAVYLCASSPRAGTYGYTFGSGTRLTVV.

The sample holds a few counts of this clonotype. The chain couples TRBV18 to TRBJ1-4; D perhaps matches TRBD1 (5 bases). Between the trimmed V and J ends, which lost 3 bases and 8 bases, there was a span of 13 bases. Germline V gives CDR1 KGHSH, CDR2 LQKENI. The CDR3 length is 14 residues. The CDR3 loop is CASSPSGPGEKLFF. The CDR3 DNA reads as TGTGCCAGCTCACCCTCGGGGCCGGGCGAAAAACTGTTTTTT.

The CDR3 is CASSEEDSTDTQYF. CDR3 sequence (DNA): TGTGCCAGCAGTGAGGAGGACAGCACAGATACGCAGTATTTT. The chain recombines TRBV6-4 with TRBJ2-3; possibly TRBD2 for D (5 bases). Looked up from germline, CDR1 is MRHNA and CDR2 is SNTAGT. The CDR3 extends over 14 amino acids. V was cut by 3 bases and J by 0 bases, with 7 bases left in between.

This clonotype showed up just a few times. Written as DNA, the CDR3 is TGTGCCAGCAGTTACTCGATTGGACTAGCGGGGGGGGGCGACAATGAGCAGTTCTTC. Translation: CASSYSIGLAGGGDNEQFF. The chain links TRBV6-2 or TRBV6-3 to TRBJ2-1, with 15 bases that match TRBD2. Trimming cost V 0 bases and J 5 bases; bases outside gene matches: 8. The V gene's germline CDR1 is MNHEY and CDR2 SVGEGT. CDR3 size: 19 residues.

The chain combines TRBV6-4 with TRBJ2-3; 7 bases line up with TRBD2. J was trimmed by 2 bases and V by 5 bases; bases with no gene match: 10. The CDR3 is 16 amino acids. CDR1 and CDR2 (germline): MRHNA, SNTAGT. CDR3 DNA sequence: TGTGCCAGCAGTCCCAGGGAGCGGGGAGCCACAGATACGCAGTATTTT. Amino acid sequence: CASSPRERGATDTQYF.

The rearrangement links TRBV3-1 to TRBJ1-5, with D uncertain. The CDR3 is made up of 16 amino acids. V was pared by 4 bases and J by 2 bases, with 15 bases between. The germline V gene has CDR1 LGHDT and CDR2 YNNKEL (reference sequence). CDR3 nucleotides: TGTGCCAGCAGCCCCTATTCGGGTGCGGGCAATCAGCCCCAGCATTTT. As protein: CASSPYSGAGNQPQHF.

The V and J genes are TRBV24-1 and TRBJ2-5; TRBD1 matches 8 bases. CDR3 size: 16 residues. The junction had 10 bases not matched to a gene; V was cut back by 2 bases and J by 6 bases. Per germline, CDR1 KGHDR and CDR2 SFDVKD. CDR3 amino acids: CATSDSGTGGRKTQYF. In DNA form, the CDR3 reads TGTGCCACCAGTGATTCCGGGACAGGCGGACGAAAGACCCAGTACTTC.

This clonotype was detected ten times or more. This chain uses TRBV11-2 with TRBJ2-5, with D possibly being TRBD2 (5 bases). V shed 5 bases and J shed 0 bases, with 10 bases lying between them. The CDR3 covers 14 residues. The germline V gene has CDR1 SGHAT and CDR2 FQNNGV. The CDR3 spells CASSLRTYQETQYF. The CDR3 nucleotides read TGTGCCAGCAGCCTCCGGACTTACCAAGAGACCCAGTACTTC.

This clonotype was seen repeatedly, ten times or more. This rearrangement joins TRBV2 to TRBJ2-1, with TRBD2 matching over 7 bases. J was trimmed by 1 base and V by 6 bases; bases with no gene match: 9. CDR3 size: 16 residues. Germline CDR1 is SNHLY and CDR2 is FYNNEI. The CDR3 nucleotides are TGTGCCAGCAGACCTCCTCTAGCGGAGTCCTACAATGAGCAGTTCTTC. Protein product: CASRPPLAESYNEQFF.

Only a few counts were recorded for this clonotype. A much larger clone lies one base from this, so it may be a read error. The chain's CDR3 is CASSPPGQGSYQPRHF. The CDR3 nucleotides are TGTGCCAGCAGCCCCCCGGGACAGGGCTCTTATCAGCCCCGGCATTTT. The chain recombines TRBV12-3 or TRBV12-4 with TRBJ1-5; 9 bases are shared with TRBD1. The CDR3 extends over 16 amino acids.

This clonotype was picked up a small number of times. It may be a read error: a sequence one base away is much more abundant. V gene TRBV12-3 or TRBV12-4 combines with J gene TRBJ2-3; 9 bases fit TRBD1. This CDR3 comprises 15 residues. Unmatched junction bases numbered 11, after V lost 9 bases and J lost 4 bases. The CDR3 DNA sequence: TGTGCCAGTCTCCGCGGGACAGGGCTCGCAGATACGCAGTATTTT. This translates into CASLRGTGLADTQYF.

This clonotype was counted many times. This chain connects TRBV5-1 to TRBJ1-1; D is uncertain. CDR1 is SGHRS, CDR2 YFSETQ, per germline. The CDR3 covers 12 residues. V dropped 6 bases and J dropped 5 bases, with 11 bases sitting between them. This CDR3 is CASKHGETEAFF. In nucleotides, the CDR3 is TGCGCCAGCAAACACGGAGAGACTGAAGCTTTCTTT. Variable domain in full (rest from reference TRBV5-1 and TRBJ1-1): KAGVTQTPRYLIKTRGQQVTLSCSPISGHRSVSWYQQTPGQGLQFLFEYFSETQRNKGNFPGRFSGRQFSNSRSEMNVSTLELGDSALYLCASKHGETEAFFGQGTRLTVV.

V usage is TRBV18 and J usage is TRBJ2-1, with 7 bases aligning to TRBD1. V dropped 1 base and J dropped 5; count of bases not matched to a gene: 5. Germline CDR1 is KGHSH and CDR2 is LQKENI. The CDR3 has 15 residues. The CDR3 protein is CASSPQGATHNEQFF. The CDR3 nucleotides are TGTGCCAGCTCACCACAGGGGGCAACCCACAATGAGCAGTTCTTC.

This clonotype was seen more than once but under ten times. The V gene is TRBV7-8, the J gene TRBJ1-1; possible D gene TRBD1, 5 bases. The germline V gene has CDR1 SGHVS and CDR2 FQNEAQ. This CDR3 has 14 amino acids. The V gene lost 1 base and the J gene lost 6 bases, with 12 bases spanning the gap. The CDR3 reads CASSLVGAPPEAFF. The CDR3 DNA reads as TGTGCCAGCAGCTTAGTAGGGGCGCCGCCTGAAGCTTTCTTT.

This clonotype was seen more than once but under ten times. The rearrangement links TRBV4-3 to TRBJ2-1, with D tentatively TRBD2 (7 bases). Trimming took 4 bases from V and 6 from J, leaving 16 bases between them. This CDR3 has 15 amino acids. From germline, CDR1 is LGHNA and CDR2 YSLEER. CDR3 coding DNA: TGCGCCAGCAGCCCCGTGGGGGGGGGGCGCAATGAGCAGTTCTTC. The encoded protein is CASSPVGGGRNEQFF.

The sample holds a few counts of this clonotype. This sequence joins TRBV2 and TRBJ1-4; D gene uncertain. Trimming removed 7 bases from V and 8 bases from J, with 11 bases in between. This CDR3 region has 12 residues. The V gene's germline CDR1 is SNHLY and CDR2 FYNNEI. CDR3 in amino acids: CASKPRAEKLFF. The CDR3 DNA follows: TGTGCCAGCAAGCCGCGTGCGGAAAAACTGTTTTTT.

In regard to this clonotype: This may come from a read error, since a much larger clone is one base off. The chain combines TRBV3-1 with TRBJ2-4; TRBD1 is a possible D gene (5 bases). Germline V gene data show CDR1 as LGHDT and CDR2 as YNNKEL (reference sequence). Trimming took 2 bases from V and 7 from J, leaving 12 bases between them. This CDR3 has 14 residues. CDR3: CASSQSGFANIQYF. CDR3 sequence (DNA): TGTGCCAGCAGCCAATCAGGGTTCGCGAACATTCAGTACTTC.

The chain links TRBV7-2 to TRBJ2-5; TRBD2 matches at 12 bases. The CDR3 is made up of 16 amino acids. The V and J ends lost 6 bases and 5 bases, in that order; junction bases with no gene match: 10. Germline V gene lookup returns CDR1 SGHTA and CDR2 FQGNSA. The chain's CDR3 is CASSALAGGTGETQYF. CDR3 bases: TGTGCCAGCAGTGCTCTAGCGGGAGGGACCGGGGAGACCCAGTACTTC. Full variable domain (outside the CDR3, taken from reference TRBV7-2 and TRBJ2-5): GAGVSQSPSNKVTEKGKDVELRCDPISGHTALYWYRQSLGQGLEFLIYFQGNSAPDKSGLPSDRFSAERTGGSVSTLTIQRTQQEDSAVYLCASSALAGGTGETQYFGPGTRLLVL.

This clonotype was recorded a few times. V is TRBV6-2 or TRBV6-3 and J is TRBJ1-4; D is unclear. Per the germline V gene, CDR1 is MNHEY and CDR2 is SVGEGT. The CDR3 has 14 residues. Trimming cost V 2 bases and J 7 bases, with 11 bases left between them. The CDR3 protein is CASSYGPASEKLFF. The CDR3 nucleotides are TGTGCCAGCAGTTACGGGCCCGCAAGTGAAAAACTGTTTTTT.

The gene calls are TRBV19 and TRBJ1-6; 7 bases are shared with TRBD1. The CDR3 is 15 amino acids. Trimming took 3 bases from V and 7 from J; bases not matched to a gene: 6. Germline values: CDR1 LNHDA, CDR2 SQIVND (reference sequence). CDR3 DNA sequence: TGTGCCAGTAGTATCGGACAGGTGGGCAATTCACCCCTCCACTTT. Protein product: CASSIGQVGNSPLHF.

This clonotype was counted many times. The V and J genes are TRBV24-1 and TRBJ2-5; weak D call: TRBD1 (5 bases). Germline V gene data show CDR1 as KGHDR and CDR2 as SFDVKD. This CDR3 comprises 15 residues. Trimming cost V 2 bases and J 5 bases, with 14 bases left between them. CDR3 coding DNA: TGTGCCACCAGTGATTCCTCGACAGAGGTCGAGACCCAGTACTTC. Its translation: CATSDSSTEVETQYF.

With regard to this clonotype: Possible read error: a much larger clone is one base away. The chain employs TRBV6-1 and TRBJ1-5; 7 bases fit TRBD1. This CDR3 has 18 amino acids. Germline loops: CDR1 MNHNS, CDR2 SASEGT. The junction had 17 bases not matched to a gene; V was cut back by 6 bases and J by 3 bases. CDR3 sequence reads: CASSIYSPNRGSNQPQHF. The CDR3 nucleotides read TGTGCCAGCAGCATCTATTCACCGAACAGGGGCTCCAATCAGCCCCAGCATTTT.

This clonotype was counted ten times or more. The chain employs TRBV20-1 and TRBJ1-2; D may be TRBD1 (5 bases). Germline values: CDR1 DFQATT, CDR2 SNEGSKA (reference sequence). With 2 bases removed from V and 5 bases from J, the gap between germline ends came to 18 bases. The CDR3 extends over 15 amino acids. CDR3 sequence reads: CSARPGGRDIYGYTF. The CDR3 nucleotides are TGCAGTGCTAGACCGGGGGGAAGGGATATATATGGCTACACCTTC.

This clonotype was found many times. J is TRBJ2-1 and V is TRBV20-1; no clear D. Trimming took off 7 bases at V and 4 bases at J, with 17 bases between the two ends. The CDR3 extends over 14 amino acids. From germline, CDR1 is DFQATT and CDR2 SNEGSKA (reference sequence). The CDR3 bases are TGCAGTGGAACAGCAAAGGGTTCTTACAATGAGCAGTTCTTC. Translation: CSGTAKGSYNEQFF.